The rows below give T cell receptor beta chains drawn from one sample of a study of somatic mutations in cytotoxic T cells in rheumatoid arthritis. Clones were sequenced by immunoSEQ multiplex PCR, and TCRdb holds only the in-frame ones, with some missing. This table has about 3,700 clones, 74% appearing once. The specimen was CD8+ T cells sorted from blood. Receptors were obtained from an adult with rheumatoid arthritis. Each CDR3 is given with its conserved first and last residue.

CDR3aa,v_gene
CASSVEWEETQYF,TRBV9
CASSQGPIQETQYF,TRBV18
CASSVVSGTSTDTQYF,TRBV9
CASSQDLEPYGYTF,TRBV14
CASSSYGQGATEAFF,TRBV13
CATSRENTEAFF,TRBV15
CASSPGVGAGELFF,TRBV5-4
CASRWSMNTEAFF,TRBV2
CASSETHYGYTF,TRBV6-1
CASAAGSSYEQYF,TRBV27
CASSSYLSGQAVREKLFF,TRBV28
CASSQDRTGSGGVFDNEQFF,TRBV4-2
CASSVRDAGNTGELFF,TRBV5-1
CASSPSGSSYNEQFF,TRBV7-9
CASSLEGLEVDTQYF,TRBV7-2
CASSHRVPTGELFF,TRBV7-6
CASSLFLDEQYF,TRBV7-9
CASSVDGQSYEQYF,TRBV9
CASSSPLRQPQHF,TRBV28
CASTPPRSGGYNEQFF,TRBV11-2
CASSLPSTANSPLHF,TRBV2
CSVVDRGPNYGYTF,TRBV29-1
CATSRGGGGQPQHF,TRBV15
CASQETSSGNTGELFF,TRBV9
CASRWGSNYGYTF,TRBV5-8
CASSSTGGGSRTEAFF,TRBV5-6
CASSSRGGTNEKLFF,TRBV5-1